This is a list of T cell receptor beta chains from one sample in a study of long-term antiretroviral therapy in people with HIV. The repertoire was sequenced with immunoSEQ multiplex PCR; TCRdb's copy has only in-frame clones and lacks some. The repertoire consists of approximately 47,000 clones, with under 90% occurring once and the leading ten covering roughly 3%. The material sequenced was unsorted PBMCs, taken 0.8 years after starting antiretroviral therapy. These receptors all come from a woman younger than 30 with HIV. CDR3s include the opening cysteine and the closing phenylalanine or tryptophan. The order of the fields is clone size, CDR3 length, V gene, D gene, J gene, CDR3 DNA, CDR3 protein. The D gene is left open where the match is weak. Clone size is shown for a subset of rows, as once, few, many or a class of expanded clone.

>-|13|TRBV11-3|-|TRBJ1-1
TGTGCCAGCAGCTTGAACGGGAACACTGAAGCTTTCTTT
CASSLNGNTEAFF
>once|15|TRBV5-1|TRBD1|TRBJ2-7
TGCGCCAGCAGCTTGGAGGGACAGGGGGTGAGGGAGCAGTACTTC
CASSLEGQGVREQYF
>-|11|TRBV7-2|-|TRBJ2-3
TGTGCCAGCAGCATCACAGATACGCAGTATTTT
CASSITDTQYF
>-|14|TRBV10-3|TRBD2|TRBJ2-7
TGTGCCTCCGAGGCGAGCGGGAGGGTCTACGAGCAGTACTTC
CASEASGRVYEQYF
>few|16|TRBV9|TRBD1|TRBJ2-5
TGTGCCAGCAGCACCTACCCGGGGACAGAAGAAGAGACCCAGTACTTC
CASSTYPGTEEETQYF
>-|14|TRBV6-5|-|TRBJ2-1
TGTGCCAGCAGTTACTCTCTATTTCACAATGAGCAGTTCTTC
CASSYSLFHNEQFF
>once|15|TRBV13|TRBD1|TRBJ2-1
TGTGCCAGCAGCTTCAGCGAGGGACAGGGGTATGAGCAGTTCTTC
CASSFSEGQGYEQFF
>-|16|TRBV9|TRBD2|TRBJ2-1
TGTGCCAGCAGCGTAGACGGCGGGAGAACCTACAATGAGCAGTTCTTC
CASSVDGGRTYNEQFF
>once|14|TRBV11-2|-|TRBJ2-7
TGTGCCAGCAGTCTCGGCAGGGATGCCTACGAGCAGTACTTC
CASSLGRDAYEQYF
>-|16|TRBV5-6|-|TRBJ1-5
TGTGCCAGCAGCTTGGGTGCGACTCCCTATGATCAGCCCCAGCATTTT
CASSLGATPYDQPQHF
>-|14|TRBV25-1|TRBD1|TRBJ2-5
TGTGCCAGCAGTGAACGGGGACAGGAAGAGACCCAGTACTTC
CASSERGQEETQYF
>-|13|TRBV29-1|-|TRBJ1-2
TGCAGCGTCATCAGGGGCGAAAACTATGGCTACACCTTC
CSVIRGENYGYTF
>-|16|TRBV18|TRBD1|TRBJ2-6
TGTGCCAGCGCCCGGCAGGGGGCGGAGGGGGCCAACGTCCTGACTTTC
CASARQGAEGANVLTF
>-|13|TRBV6-4|TRBD1|TRBJ1-1
TGTGCCAGCAGATCAGACAGGGACACTGAAGCTTTCTTT
CASRSDRDTEAFF
>-|13|TRBV9|TRBD1|TRBJ1-2
TGTGCCAGCAGCTCATCAGGGGGCCTTGGCTACACCTTC
CASSSSGGLGYTF
>-|13|TRBV7-8|-|TRBJ1-1
TGTGCCAGCAGCTCCAGACCCCAGCCTGAAGCTTTCTTT
CASSSRPQPEAFF
>-|15|TRBV27|-|TRBJ2-7
TGTGCCAGCAGTTCCGTCGGGGGGCGGGCCTACGAGCAGTACTTC
CASSSVGGRAYEQYF
>once|16|TRBV28|-|TRBJ1-4
TGTGCCAGCAGTGGCCGGGCGTCGGCGGGATATGAAAAACTGTTTTTT
CASSGRASAGYEKLFF
>-|16|TRBV25-1|-|TRBJ1-4
TGTGCCAGCAGTGAATTAGGGGGGAGGAAGTATGAAAAACTGTTTTTT
CASSELGGRKYEKLFF
>-|14|TRBV7-2|-|TRBJ2-1
TGTGCCAGCAGCTTTCCAGGGGTCTACAATGAGCAGTTCTTC
CASSFPGVYNEQFF
>-|14|TRBV5-4|-|TRBJ2-5
TGTGCCAGCAGCTTCTTTCCAGGTGCAGAGACCCAGTACTTC
CASSFFPGAETQYF
>-|14|TRBV28|-|TRBJ2-7
TGTGCCAGCAGTTTAATTGGCGGAACCTACGAGCAGTACTTC
CASSLIGGTYEQYF
>-|15|TRBV19|-|TRBJ2-2
TGTGCCAGCGCTCCGGGACTCGGGATCACCGGGGAGCTGTTTTTT
CASAPGLGITGELFF
>-|14|TRBV19|-|TRBJ2-3
TGTGCCAGTAAAGTGGCAGGACGCACAGATACGCAGTATTTT
CASKVAGRTDTQYF
>-|15|TRBV9|-|TRBJ2-3
TGTGCCAGCAGCGTACGTCCAGGGGGCACAGATACGCAGTATTTT
CASSVRPGGTDTQYF
>-|15|TRBV5-8|-|TRBJ1-3
TGTGCCAGCCTAGGGGGGGCCTTCTCTGGAAACACCATATATTTT
CASLGGAFSGNTIYF
>-|14|TRBV6-4|TRBD1|TRBJ1-1
TGTGCCAGCAGTGAAACAGGGGAGCAGACTGAAGCTTTCTTT
CASSETGEQTEAFF
>once|14|TRBV6-5|TRBD1|TRBJ2-3
TGTGCCAGCAGTGAAGACAGGGACACAGATACGCAGTATTTT
CASSEDRDTDTQYF
>-|17|TRBV5-6|TRBD1|TRBJ1-3
TGTGCCAGCAGCTTCAACGTGGCAGGGGGCTACGGAAACACCATATATTTT
CASSFNVAGGYGNTIYF
>-|17|TRBV10-3|-|TRBJ1-1
TGTGCCATCAGTGAGTCGAGTACAGGCCGGGGGAACACTGAAGCTTTCTTT
CAISESSTGRGNTEAFF
>-|13|TRBV27|-|TRBJ1-1
TGTGCCAGCAGTCTCGGGATGAACACTGAAGCTTTCTTT
CASSLGMNTEAFF
>-|15|TRBV4-1|TRBD2|TRBJ2-5
TGCGCCAGCAGCCAAGAACACCTCGGGAGGGAGACCCAGTACTTC
CASSQEHLGRETQYF
>-|11|TRBV18|TRBD1|TRBJ2-1
TGTGCCAGCTCACCGGGACAGCGGCGGTTCTTC
CASSPGQRRFF
>-|13|TRBV28|-|TRBJ1-1
TGTGCCAGCACGGGGCAGGGTAACACTGAAGCTTTCTTT
CASTGQGNTEAFF
>-|17|TRBV28|TRBD1|TRBJ2-6
TGTGCCAGCAGTTTGGGACAGGGGGCGCGCGGGGCCAACGTCCTGACTTTC
CASSLGQGARGANVLTF
>-|15|TRBV5-6|-|TRBJ1-4
TGTGCCAGCAGCCCCACTGCGGGGTCTAATGAAAAACTGTTTTTT
CASSPTAGSNEKLFF
>-|14|TRBV2|-|TRBJ2-1
TGTGCCAGCAGGGGGTATTGTCAATCCAATGAGCAGTTCTTC
CASRGYCQSNEQFF
>-|14|TRBV28|TRBD1|TRBJ1-1
TGTGCCAGCAGTTTAAGGGCAGGGGGCACTGAAGCTTTCTTT
CASSLRAGGTEAFF
>-|12|TRBV5-4|-|TRBJ2-2
TGTGCCAGCAGATCGAACACCGGGGAGCTGTTTTTT
CASRSNTGELFF
>-|13|TRBV29-1|TRBD1|TRBJ2-3
TGCAGCACAGGACAGGGGAGGTCAGATACGCAGTATTTT
CSTGQGRSDTQYF
>-|14|TRBV7-9|TRBD1|TRBJ1-6
TGTGCCAGCAGCCTGGGACAGAGGAATTCACCCCTCCACTTT
CASSLGQRNSPLHF
>-|16|TRBV5-1|-|TRBJ2-5
TGCGCCAGCAGCCCCGGAGGGCGTCTCAGGGGAGAGACCCAGTACTTC
CASSPGGRLRGETQYF